The text below deals with one T cell receptor (beta chain). Its antigen is not known. These data belong to a study of T cells in Graves' hyperthyroidism and ophthalmopathy. About the research overall: Upon initial diagnosis and before any treatment, peripheral blood was collected. General observations from the study: Expanded thyroid clonotypes (above 0.001) were mostly also found in blood.

TCR beta CDR3 regions were amplified from RNA transcripts. TCR CDR3 underwent first-round RT-PCR with the HTBI primer set. TCRdb reprocessed the multiplex PCR reads via MiXCR and lists one record per CDR3 protein. The data hold fewer than 600,000 distinct CDR3 sequences, with around 15% observed a single time. V lost 3 bases to trimming and J lost 4 bases, with 9 bases between them. CDR1 is SQVTM and CDR2 is ANQGSEA in the germline V gene. The CDR3 consists of 12 residues. The sequence was collected from a woman between 40 and 55 years old with Graves' hyperthyroidism. The rearrangement joins TRBV29-1 to TRBJ1-2; maybe TRBD1 (6 bases). The source material was blood. CDR3 sequence reads: CSVDRGAYGYTF. CDR3 DNA sequence: TGCAGCGTTGACAGGGGAGCCTATGGCTACACCTTC.